This TCR beta chain originates from a study of OX40 agonist ivuxolimab in advanced cancers. A note on the overall study: Ivuxolimab was a fully human IgG2 agonistic monoclonal antibody targeting the costimulatory receptor OX40 (CD134). Intravenous ivuxolimab was administered to patients every 2 weeks at six dose levels: 0.01, 0.1, 0.3, 1.5, 3 and 10 mg/kg. Among the approximately 50 dose-escalation patients, around 19 had hepatocellular carcinoma, roughly 15 melanoma, 9 renal cell carcinoma and 9 head and neck cancer. In the dose-escalation cohort, about four fifths of patients were male, and the mean age was roughly 60 years with a range of roughly 20 to 80. Patients were allowed to have had prior anti-PD-1, anti-PD-L1 or anti-CTLA-4 therapy, and around 40% of the dose-escalation patients had previously received checkpoint inhibitors. Three dose-escalation patients achieved partial responses, one with hepatocellular carcinoma and two with cutaneous melanoma. The point of sequencing TCRbeta in the periphery was to test whether ivuxolimab changed TCR sequence diversity and drove clonal T-cell expansion. The monotherapy dose-escalation portion (N = 52 patients) of the phase I ivuxolimab trial is reported in the paper.

CDR1 and CDR2 were assigned from the germline V gene as LGHNA and YNFKEQ. Trimming takes 4 bases off V and 6 bases off J; junction bases not matched to a gene: 7. The CDR3 goes from the cysteine to the phenylalanine over 15 residues. Only the CDR3 DNA is retained, 45 bases long and in frame from the first base. Patients with a history of autoimmune disease or receiving systemic immunosuppression were excluded from the trial. Peripheral blood for TCR sequencing was drawn from every dose cohort at baseline, at cycle 4 day 1 and at cycle 7 day 1. The samples were drawn from a first-in-human, open-label, multicenter phase I dose-escalation trial of ivuxolimab. Adults with locally advanced or metastatic melanoma, renal cell, hepatocellular, or head and neck squamous cell carcinoma were enrolled in the trial. Before TCR sequencing, CD4+ T cells and CD8+ T cells from peripheral blood were sorted into separate populations.

To note about this clone: Its specific antigen is unknown. Base qualities are not at hand, and no much larger clone is one base apart.

To sequence the TCRbeta CDR3 region, genomic DNA was isolated from the sorted cells. The immunoSEQ Assay was used to sequence the TCRbeta CDR3 regions. TCRdb provides this immuneACCESS table in a form limited to in-frame rearrangements. Some clones are lacking; in checked studies, under half of them reflect an unresolved V gene, and why the rest are absent is not known. Here the sample has tens of thousands of clones; roughly 83% occur a single time. The top ten clonotypes cover 7.9% of the sample. The investigation overall reported the following: Antigen specificity was not determined for the clonally expanded peripheral T cells. Clonal expansion of both CD4+ and CD8+ blood T cells was observed from baseline to week 6 at doses 0.1 to 3.0 mg/kg. After ivuxolimab, expanded clones were on average more numerous among CD8+ T cells than among CD4+ T cells. In the 0.1-3.0 mg/kg groups, partial responders had among the lowest normalized peripheral clonal expansion, particularly in CD8+ T cells. Low levels of normalized T-cell clonal expansion were also seen in some nonresponding patients.

The receptor was isolated from an adult with an advanced solid tumor such as melanoma, head and neck, liver or kidney cancer. The chain links TRBV4-2 with TRBJ2-2, with 8 bases matching TRBD1. This material consisted of CD4+ or CD8+ T cells sorted from blood, taken in a trial of the OX40 agonist ivuxolimab. The nucleotide sequence reads as follows: TGTGCCAGCAGCCCGTTCGGCAGGGGGCCCGGGGAGCTGTTTTTT. Translated, this is CASSPFGRGPGELFF.